This TCR beta chain was documented in a study of graft-versus-host responses after intestinal transplantation. Trimming removed 0 bases at V and 0 bases at J, with 6 bases between. Looked up from germline, CDR1 is SGHNT and CDR2 is YYREEE (reference sequence). CDR3 length: 14 residues. The protocol was immunoSEQ multiplex PCR, while the TCRdb copy is restricted to in-frame clones and leaves out a portion. The repertoire holds about 46,000 clones, with over 80% as singletons. The J gene is TRBJ1-1, the V gene TRBV5-4; D gene uncertain. The starting material was PBMCs, obtained around 800 days after a first intestinal transplant, on the day of a second. This clonotype was obtained from a human patient who received an intestinal transplant, so some T cells may come from the graft donor. The CDR3 nucleotides are TGTGCCAGCAGCTTGGCGGGGATGAACACTGAAGCTTTCTTT. Translated: CASSLAGMNTEAFF.